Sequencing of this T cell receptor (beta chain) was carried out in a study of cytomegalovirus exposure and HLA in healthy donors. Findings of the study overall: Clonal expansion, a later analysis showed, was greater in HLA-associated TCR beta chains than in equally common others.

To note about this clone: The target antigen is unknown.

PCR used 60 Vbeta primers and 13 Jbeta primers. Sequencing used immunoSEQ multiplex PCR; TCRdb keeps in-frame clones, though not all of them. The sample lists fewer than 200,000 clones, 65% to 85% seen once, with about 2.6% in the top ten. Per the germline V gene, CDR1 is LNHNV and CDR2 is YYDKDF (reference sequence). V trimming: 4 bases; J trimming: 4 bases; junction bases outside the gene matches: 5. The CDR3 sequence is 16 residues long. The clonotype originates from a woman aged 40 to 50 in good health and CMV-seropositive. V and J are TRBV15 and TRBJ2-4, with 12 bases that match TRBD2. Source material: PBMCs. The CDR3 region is CATSTRTSGAKNIQYF. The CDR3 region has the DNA TGTGCCACCAGCACCCGGACTAGCGGGGCTAAAAACATTCAGTACTTC.